Presented here are 2 T cell receptor beta chains from one specimen sequenced in a study of blood T cell repertoires in COVID-19. TCRdb's copy holds only in-frame clones and misses some; the assay was immunoSEQ multiplex PCR. Here the sample spans about 260,000 clones, 85% to 90% being singletons. Material for sequencing was peripheral blood. The source is a woman in her thirties or forties who had recovered from COVID-19.

V and J are TRBV7-2 and TRBJ1-5, with 10 bases aligning to TRBD1. The CDR3 has 15 amino acids. CDR1 is SGHTA, CDR2 FQGNSA, per germline. V shed 3 bases, J shed 8 bases, and the junction held 7 bases outside the gene matches. The CDR3 region is CASSFPGQGSKPQHF. The CDR3 DNA reads as TGTGCCAGCAGCTTCCCGGGACAGGGGTCGAAGCCCCAGCATTTT.

The chain recombines TRBV3-1 (or the pseudogene TRBV3-2) with TRBJ2-5, with a possible D match to TRBD2 (7 bases). Germline CDR1 is LGHDT and CDR2 is YNNKEL (reference sequence). CDR3 size: 16 residues. V was shortened by 1 base and J by 4 bases, with 16 bases between the two germline ends. The chain's CDR3 is CASSQARRGRGETQYF. CDR3 in DNA: TGTGCCAGCAGCCAAGCGAGGCGGGGGCGGGGAGAGACCCAGTACTTC.